These 10 T cell receptor beta chains originate from one sample sequenced in a study of T cell responses to AZD1222 COVID-19 vaccine (dated by TCRdb to the early 2020s). Per the publication, the time point label means: about 28 days (+/-7) after the second vaccine dose. The protocol used for the library was the immunoSEQ multiplex PCR assay. Imported from immuneACCESS, the table was reduced by TCRdb to in-frame sequences with V and J called. These copies leave out some clones; in studies compared against another copy, an unresolved V gene accounts for under half, and the cause of the remainder is not known. The sample contains about 150,000 clones, 80% to 95% of them found a single time. The ten largest clones represent approximately 3.6% of the sample. The material was peripheral blood, obtained 28 days after the second AZD1222 dose. These receptors all stem from an adult who received the AZD1222 COVID-19 vaccine.

The rearrangement links TRBV19 to TRBJ1-1; TRBD1 might be the D (5 bases). Germline lookup yields CDR1 LNHDA and CDR2 SQIVND (reference sequence). The CDR3 sequence is 13 residues long. V lost 5 bases and J lost 3, with 10 bases in between. In DNA, the CDR3 is TGTGCCAGTAGTGTCGGGGGTGACACTGAAGCTTTCTTT. This gives the protein CASSVGGDTEAFF.

The gene calls are TRBV9 and TRBJ2-5; 8 bases map to TRBD1. This CDR3 contains 15 residues. Germline V gene sequence: CDR1 SGDLS, CDR2 YYNGEE. The V and J ends lost 0 bases and 4 bases, in that order; junction bases with no gene match: 5. This CDR3 reads CASSVEGQAGETQYF. DNA for the CDR3: TGTGCCAGCAGCGTAGAGGGACAGGCAGGAGAGACCCAGTACTTC.

The V and J genes are TRBV12-3 or TRBV12-4 and TRBJ2-5, with 11 bases aligning to TRBD1. The CDR3 covers 13 residues. V gave up 5 bases and J gave up 4 bases; unmatched junction bases: 0. CDR3 region: CASSGQGAETQYF. The CDR3 bases are TGTGCCAGCAGTGGACAGGGGGCAGAGACCCAGTACTTC.

V usage is TRBV2 and J usage is TRBJ1-2; TRBD1 might be the D (5 bases). This CDR3 has 14 residues. The V end was cut by 4 bases, the J end by 4 bases, with 13 bases between. CDR1 and CDR2 (germline): SNHLY, FYNNEI. DNA of the CDR3: TGTGCCAGCAGTGGAACGACAGATCTCTATGGCTACACCTTC. It translates to CASSGTTDLYGYTF. The entire variable domain, with the rest obtained from reference TRBV2 and TRBJ1-2, is as follows: EPEVTQTPSHQVTQMGQEVILRCVPISNHLYFYWYRQILGQKVEFLVSFYNNEISEKSEIFDDQFSVERPDGSNFTLKIRSTKLEDSAMYFCASSGTTDLYGYTFGSGTRLTVV.

The chain uses TRBV19 and TRBJ2-7, with D possibly being TRBD1 or TRBD2 (7 bases each). Per germline, CDR1 LNHDA and CDR2 SQIVND (reference sequence). The CDR3 contains 14 residues. V was clipped by 5 bases and J by 2 bases, with 13 bases between them. CDR3 coding DNA: TGTGCCAGTAGTTGGGAGGGGGCCGCCTACGAGCAGTACTTC. Translating gives CASSWEGAAYEQYF.

The CDR3 DNA reads TGTGCCAGCAGTTTATTCAGGTCTGAAGCTTTCTTT. Amino acid sequence: CASSLFRSEAFF. V usage is TRBV28 and J usage is TRBJ1-1, with no clear D. The CDR3 totals 12 residues. Germline CDR1 MDHEN, CDR2 SYDVKM. V was trimmed by 1 base and J by 6 bases, leaving 6 bases between them.

This sequence joins TRBV27 and TRBJ2-7, with 11 bases lining up with TRBD1. Germline V gene lookup returns CDR1 MNHEY and CDR2 SMNVEV (reference sequence). The CDR3 covers 18 residues. J lost 0 bases, V lost 7 bases, and 14 bases had no gene match. The CDR3 loop reads CASKLGQGEDRDSYEQYF. DNA of the CDR3: TGTGCCAGCAAACTGGGACAGGGGGAGGATCGGGACTCCTACGAGCAGTACTTC.

This chain links TRBV20-1 with TRBJ2-1, with unresolved D. The length of the CDR3 is 11 residues. V shed 3 bases and J shed 8 bases, with 8 bases lying between them. The germline CDR1 and CDR2 sequences are DFQATT and SNEGSKA (reference sequence). Here the CDR3 reads CSASLGHEQFF. CDR3 nucleotide sequence: TGCAGTGCTAGTTTGGGCCATGAGCAGTTCTTC.

The CDR3 sequence is CASSYEYNQPQHF. The CDR3 nucleotides read TGTGCCAGCAGTTACGAGTATAATCAGCCCCAGCATTTT. J is TRBJ1-5 and V is TRBV6-5; no definite D call. This CDR3 has 13 amino acids. Trimming removed 2 bases at V and 4 bases at J, with 6 bases between. The V gene's germline CDR1 is MNHEY and CDR2 SVGAGI.

The J gene is TRBJ2-3, the V gene TRBV3-1 (or the pseudogene TRBV3-2), with D unresolved. This CDR3 is built from 15 residues. Looked up from germline, CDR1 is LGHDT and CDR2 is YNNKEL (reference sequence). Trimming cost V 4 bases and J 1 base, with 12 bases left between them. CDR3 loop: CASSPRVDRTDTQYF. The CDR3 DNA reads TGTGCCAGCAGCCCACGTGTGGACCGCACAGATACGCAGTATTTT.